A selection of T cell receptor beta chains follows, all from one sample in a study of blood T cell repertoires in COVID-19. Profiled with immunoSEQ multiplex PCR; TCRdb holds only in-frame clones, not every one. The top ten clones hold more than 7% of a sample with about 160,000 clones, approximately 80% of them seen once. Sample: peripheral blood. The receptors were gathered from an elderly woman with active or convalescent COVID-19. CDR3s include the opening cysteine and the closing phenylalanine or tryptophan. The D gene is left open where the match is weak. The size field is filled for only some rows; it gives once, few, many or a size class.

V gene	D gene	clone size	J gene	CDR3 DNA	CDR3 protein
TRBV7-2	TRBD1	-	TRBJ2-5	TGTGCCAGCAGCGCCACCGGGACAGTAAGAGAGACCCAGTACTTC	CASSATGTVRETQYF
TRBV12-3/TRBV12-4	-	-	TRBJ1-1	TGTGCCAGCAGTTTAGATATTGGGCTAAAGGCTTTCTTT	CASSLDIGLKAFF
TRBV2	-	-	TRBJ2-2	TGTGCCAGCATTCCGGGTTCGAACACCGGGGAGCTGTTTTTT	CASIPGSNTGELFF
TRBV9	TRBD1	-	TRBJ1-1	TGTGCCAGCAGCGCCCAGACAGGGGTAAACACTGAAGCTTTCTTT	CASSAQTGVNTEAFF
TRBV2	-	once	TRBJ1-1	TGTGCCAGCTCCAGAACGGGGGTCGGCACTGAAGCTTTCTTT	CASSRTGVGTEAFF
TRBV24-1	TRBD1	-	TRBJ2-1	TGTGCCACCAGTGACCCGGGACAGGGGGCTATTGAGCAGTTCTTC	CATSDPGQGAIEQFF
TRBV9	TRBD2	-	TRBJ2-5	TGTGCCAGCAGCGTAAGTCTAGCGGGGTCTGAGACCCAGTACTTC	CASSVSLAGSETQYF
TRBV30	TRBD1	-	TRBJ1-2	TGTGCCTGGAGTCGACAGGGAATCTCTGTAAATGGCTACACCTTC	CAWSRQGISVNGYTF
TRBV7-9	-	-	TRBJ1-2	TGTGCCAGCAGCCTTACAGGGTTTTACGGCTACACCTTC	CASSLTGFYGYTF
TRBV19	TRBD1	few	TRBJ1-1	TGTGCCAGCCAAACACAGGGGATTAACACTGAAGCTTTCTTT	CASQTQGINTEAFF
TRBV20-1	-	few	TRBJ1-1	TGCAGTGCTAGTCAGTCATCAGGGAACACTGAAGCTTTCTTT	CSASQSSGNTEAFF
TRBV14	-	-	TRBJ1-3	TGTGCCAGCAGCCAACCGGGACTTGGAAACACCATATATTTT	CASSQPGLGNTIYF
TRBV7-2	-	-	TRBJ2-2	TGTGCCAGCAGCCCAACCCCACCCGGTTTACGACTAAACACCGGGGAGCTGTTTTTT	CASSPTPPGLRLNTGELFF
TRBV7-2	-	-	TRBJ1-5	TGTGCCAGCAGCTTAGGCGGAGTCTCCAATCAGCCCCAGCATTTT	CASSLGGVSNQPQHF
TRBV6-6	-	-	TRBJ2-4	TGTGCCAGCAGGAGAGACGGGGGGCTAAAAAACATTCAGTACTTC	CASRRDGGLKNIQYF
TRBV12-5	TRBD1	-	TRBJ2-1	TGTGCTGGCGCAGCGGGACAGGGGTCCTACAATGAGCAGTTCTTC	CAGAAGQGSYNEQFF
TRBV7-9	-	-	TRBJ1-2	TGTGCCAGCAGCTTAATCAGTACCTTATATGGCTACACCTTC	CASSLISTLYGYTF
TRBV4-3	-	few	TRBJ1-1	TGCGCCAGCAGCCAAGGACACCAGGGCGCTGAAGCTTTCTTT	CASSQGHQGAEAFF
TRBV29-1	-	-	TRBJ2-5	TGCAGCGCGTCCACACCTCAAGAGACCCAGTACTTC	CSASTPQETQYF
TRBV7-9	TRBD1	-	TRBJ2-7	TGTGCCAGCAGCTCCACTTACCGGGACAGACCCTACGAGCAGTACTTC	CASSSTYRDRPYEQYF
TRBV29-1	-	-	TRBJ2-1	TGCAGCGGAGCTACGAGCTCCTACAATGAGCAGTTCTTC	CSGATSSYNEQFF
TRBV7-2	-	-	TRBJ2-3	TGTGCCAGCAGCACGAGGACACGTTCTGCCCCAGATACGCAGTATTTT	CASSTRTRSAPDTQYF